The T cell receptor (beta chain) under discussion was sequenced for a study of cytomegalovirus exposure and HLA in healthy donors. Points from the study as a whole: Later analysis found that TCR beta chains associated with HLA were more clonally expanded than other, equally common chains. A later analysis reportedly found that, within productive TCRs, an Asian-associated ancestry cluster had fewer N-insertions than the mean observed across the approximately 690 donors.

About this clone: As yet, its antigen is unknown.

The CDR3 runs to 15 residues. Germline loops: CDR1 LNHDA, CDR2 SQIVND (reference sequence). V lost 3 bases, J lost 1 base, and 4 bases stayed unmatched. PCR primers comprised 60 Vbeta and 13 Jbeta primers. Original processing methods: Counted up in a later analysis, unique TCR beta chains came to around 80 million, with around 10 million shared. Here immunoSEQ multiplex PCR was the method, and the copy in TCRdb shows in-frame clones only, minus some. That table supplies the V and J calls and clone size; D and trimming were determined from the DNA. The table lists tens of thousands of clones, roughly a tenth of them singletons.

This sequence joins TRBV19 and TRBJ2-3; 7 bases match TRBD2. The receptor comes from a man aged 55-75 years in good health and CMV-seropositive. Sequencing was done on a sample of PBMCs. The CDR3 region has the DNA TGTGCCAGTAGTATGGCTGGGGGGGGCACAGATACGCAGTATTTT. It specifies CASSMAGGGTDTQYF.